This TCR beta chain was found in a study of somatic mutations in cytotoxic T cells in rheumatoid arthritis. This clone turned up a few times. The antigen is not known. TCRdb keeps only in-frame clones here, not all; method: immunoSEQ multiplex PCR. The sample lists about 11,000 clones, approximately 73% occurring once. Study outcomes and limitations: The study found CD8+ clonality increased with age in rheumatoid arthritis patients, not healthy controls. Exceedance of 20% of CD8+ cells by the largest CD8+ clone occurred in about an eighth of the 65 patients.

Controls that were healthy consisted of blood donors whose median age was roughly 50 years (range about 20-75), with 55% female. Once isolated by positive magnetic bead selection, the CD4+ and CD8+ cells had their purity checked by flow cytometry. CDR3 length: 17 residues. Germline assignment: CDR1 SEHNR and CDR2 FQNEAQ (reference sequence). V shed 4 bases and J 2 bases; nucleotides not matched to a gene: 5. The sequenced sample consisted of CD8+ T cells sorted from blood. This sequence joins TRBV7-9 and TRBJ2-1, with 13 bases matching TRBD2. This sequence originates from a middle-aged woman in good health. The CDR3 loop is CASSSGLAGVPYNEQFF. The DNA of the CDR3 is TGTGCCAGCAGCTCTGGACTAGCGGGGGTCCCCTACAATGAGCAGTTCTTC.